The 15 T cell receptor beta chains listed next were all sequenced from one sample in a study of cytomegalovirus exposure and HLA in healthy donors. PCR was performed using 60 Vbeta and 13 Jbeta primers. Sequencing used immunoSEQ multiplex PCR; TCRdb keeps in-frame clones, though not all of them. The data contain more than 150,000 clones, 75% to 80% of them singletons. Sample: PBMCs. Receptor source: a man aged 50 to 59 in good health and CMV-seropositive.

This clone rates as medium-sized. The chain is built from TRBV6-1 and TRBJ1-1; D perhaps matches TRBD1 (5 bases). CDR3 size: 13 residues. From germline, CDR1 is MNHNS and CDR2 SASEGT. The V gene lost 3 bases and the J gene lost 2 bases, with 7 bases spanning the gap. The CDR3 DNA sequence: TGTGCCAGCAGTGACAGGGAAAACACTGAAGCTTTCTTT. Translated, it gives CASSDRENTEAFF.

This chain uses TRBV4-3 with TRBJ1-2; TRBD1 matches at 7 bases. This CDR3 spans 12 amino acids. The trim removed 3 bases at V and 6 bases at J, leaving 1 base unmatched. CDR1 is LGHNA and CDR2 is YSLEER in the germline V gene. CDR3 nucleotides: TGCGCCAGCAGCCAGACAGGGAATGGCTACACCTTC. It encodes CASSQTGNGYTF.

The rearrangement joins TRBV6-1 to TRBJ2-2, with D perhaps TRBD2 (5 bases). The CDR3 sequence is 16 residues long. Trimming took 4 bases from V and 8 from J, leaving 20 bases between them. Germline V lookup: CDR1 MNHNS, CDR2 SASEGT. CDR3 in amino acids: CASSVLRPGTSGELFF. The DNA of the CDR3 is TGTGCCAGCAGTGTCCTACGTCCGGGAACCTCGGGGGAGCTGTTTTTT.

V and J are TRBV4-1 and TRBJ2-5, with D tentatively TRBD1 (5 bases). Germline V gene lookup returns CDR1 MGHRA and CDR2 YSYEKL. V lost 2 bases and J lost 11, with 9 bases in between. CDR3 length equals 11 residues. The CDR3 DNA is TGCGCCAGCAGCCAACAGGGTCCACAGTACTTC. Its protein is CASSQQGPQYF.

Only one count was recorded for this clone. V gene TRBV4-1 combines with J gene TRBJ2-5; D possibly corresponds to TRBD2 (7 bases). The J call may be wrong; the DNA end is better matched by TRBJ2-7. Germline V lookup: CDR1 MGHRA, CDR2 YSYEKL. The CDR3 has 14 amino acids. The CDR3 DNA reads TGCGCCAGCAGTGGGGGGGGCCTGGGCTACGAGCAGTACTTC. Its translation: CASSGGGLGYEQYF.

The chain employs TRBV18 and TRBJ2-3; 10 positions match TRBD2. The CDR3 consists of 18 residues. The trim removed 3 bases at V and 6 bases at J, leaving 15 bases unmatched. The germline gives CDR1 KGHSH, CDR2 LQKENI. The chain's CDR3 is CASSPPILSGGAVDTQYF. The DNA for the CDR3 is TGTGCCAGCTCACCTCCAATTTTAAGCGGGGGGGCCGTCGATACGCAGTATTTT.

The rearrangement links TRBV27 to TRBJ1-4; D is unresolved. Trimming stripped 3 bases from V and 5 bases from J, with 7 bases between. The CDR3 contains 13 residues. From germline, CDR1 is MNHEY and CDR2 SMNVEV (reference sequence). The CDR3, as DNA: TGTGCCAGCAGTTTTTATCCGAATGAAAAACTGTTTTTT. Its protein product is CASSFYPNEKLFF.

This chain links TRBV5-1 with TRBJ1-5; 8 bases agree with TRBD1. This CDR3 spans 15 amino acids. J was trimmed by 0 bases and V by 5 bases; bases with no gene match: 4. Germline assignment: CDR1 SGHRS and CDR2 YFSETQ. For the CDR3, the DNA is TGCGCCAGCAGGCCGGGACAGGATAGCAATCAGCCCCAGCATTTT. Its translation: CASRPGQDSNQPQHF. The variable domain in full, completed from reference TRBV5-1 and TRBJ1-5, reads KAGVTQTPRYLIKTRGQQVTLSCSPISGHRSVSWYQQTPGQGLQFLFEYFSETQRNKGNFPGRFSGRQFSNSRSEMNVSTLELGDSALYLCASRPGQDSNQPQHFGDGTRLSIL.

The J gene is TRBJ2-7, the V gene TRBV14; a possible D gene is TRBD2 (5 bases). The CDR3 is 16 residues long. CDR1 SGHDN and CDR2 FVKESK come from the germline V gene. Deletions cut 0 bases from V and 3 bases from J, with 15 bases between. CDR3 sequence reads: CASSQDMSSPNYEQYF. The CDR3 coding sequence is TGTGCCAGCAGCCAAGATATGTCTAGCCCGAACTACGAGCAGTACTTC.

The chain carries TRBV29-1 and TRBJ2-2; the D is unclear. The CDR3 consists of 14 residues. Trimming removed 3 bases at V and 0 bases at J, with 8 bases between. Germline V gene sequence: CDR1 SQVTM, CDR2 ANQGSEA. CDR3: CSVDVSANTGELFF. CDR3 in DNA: TGCAGCGTTGACGTCAGCGCGAACACCGGGGAGCTGTTTTTT.

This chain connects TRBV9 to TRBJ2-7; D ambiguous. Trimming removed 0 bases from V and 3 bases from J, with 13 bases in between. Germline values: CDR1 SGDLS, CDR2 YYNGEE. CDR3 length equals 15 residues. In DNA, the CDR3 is TGTGCCAGCAGCGTAGCTTTCGGGTCAAACTACGAGCAGTACTTC. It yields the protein CASSVAFGSNYEQYF.

In DNA, the CDR3 is TGTGCCAGCCGACAGGCAATTCTCTATGGCTACACCTTC. Protein product: CASRQAILYGYTF. The chain recombines TRBV19 with TRBJ1-2, with TRBD1 as a possible D gene (6 bases). The germline CDR1 and CDR2 sequences are LNHDA and SQIVND (reference sequence). There are 13 residues in the CDR3. Trimming removed 9 bases from V and 4 bases from J, with 15 bases in between.

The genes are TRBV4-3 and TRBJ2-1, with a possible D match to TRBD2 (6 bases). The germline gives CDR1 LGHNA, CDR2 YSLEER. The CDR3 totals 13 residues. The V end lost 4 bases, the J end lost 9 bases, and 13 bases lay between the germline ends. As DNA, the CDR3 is TGCGCCAGCAGCCCCTTACTAGCATCTGAGCAGTTCTTC. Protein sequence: CASSPLLASEQFF.

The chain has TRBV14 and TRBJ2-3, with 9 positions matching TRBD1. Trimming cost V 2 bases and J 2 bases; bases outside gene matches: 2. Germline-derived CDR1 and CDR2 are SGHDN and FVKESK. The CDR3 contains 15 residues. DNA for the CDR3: TGTGCCAGCAGCCAACAACAGGGGGCCACAGATACGCAGTATTTT. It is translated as CASSQQQGATDTQYF.

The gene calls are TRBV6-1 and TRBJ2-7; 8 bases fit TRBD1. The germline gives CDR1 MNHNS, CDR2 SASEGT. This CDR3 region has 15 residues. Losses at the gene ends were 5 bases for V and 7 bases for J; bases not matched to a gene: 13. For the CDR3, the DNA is TGTGCCAGCAGTCTTGAACAGGGGGGAGCGGATGAGCAGTACTTC. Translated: CASSLEQGGADEQYF.